The 11 T cell receptor beta chains in this list originate from one sample, sequenced in a study of OX40 agonist ivuxolimab in advanced cancers. Here immunoSEQ multiplex PCR was the method, and the copy in TCRdb shows in-frame clones only, minus some. The sample shows about 53,000 clones, 75% to 90% of them seen only once. Sequencing was performed on CD4+ or CD8+ T cells sorted from blood, taken in a trial of the OX40 agonist ivuxolimab. Receptors were obtained from an adult with an advanced solid tumor such as melanoma, head and neck, liver or kidney cancer.

The V gene is TRBV30, the J gene TRBJ2-1, with D possibly being TRBD2 (5 bases). This CDR3 has 13 amino acids. CDR1 is GTSNPN, CDR2 SVGIG, per germline (reference sequence). Trimming pared 0 bases from V and 6 bases from J, leaving 9 bases between. The CDR3 nucleotides read TGTGCCTGGAGTGTATCGGGGATCAATGAGCAGTTCTTC. Residues: CAWSVSGINEQFF.

CDR3 loop: CASSQSVSSNSPLHF. Written as DNA, the CDR3 is TGTGCCAGCAGCCAATCGGTGTCAAGCAATTCACCCCTCCACTTT. This chain joins TRBV16 and TRBJ1-6; no clear D gene. V shed 0 bases and J shed 7 bases, with 10 bases lying between them. This CDR3 is built from 15 residues. Germline V lookup: CDR1 KGHSY, CDR2 FQNENV.

V and J are TRBV2 and TRBJ1-2; D is possibly TRBD1 (6 bases). V was trimmed by 6 bases and J by 2 bases, leaving 10 bases between them. Germline-derived CDR1 and CDR2 are SNHLY and FYNNEI. The length of the CDR3 is 13 residues. The CDR3 loop is CASRRTENYGYTF. DNA of the CDR3: TGTGCCAGCAGGCGGACAGAAAACTATGGCTACACCTTC.

This clone has a handful of counts. The CDR3 sequence is CASSNDRAGGELFF. The CDR3 DNA sequence: TGTGCCAGTAGCAACGACAGGGCGGGCGGGGAGCTGTTTTTT. The chain has TRBV19 and TRBJ2-2; 7 bases agree with TRBD1. The V segment lost 6 bases and the J segment 7 bases; nucleotides outside the gene matches: 8. This CDR3 contains 14 residues. Germline V gene sequence: CDR1 LNHDA, CDR2 SQIVND (reference sequence).

The V call is TRBV19, the J call TRBJ1-5; no reliable D call. Trimming cost V 6 bases and J 3 bases, with 9 bases left between them. The CDR3 has 13 residues. From germline, CDR1 is LNHDA and CDR2 SQIVND (reference sequence). The CDR3, as DNA: TGTGCCAGTAGAAAACAGTTCAATCAGCCCCAGCATTTT. Its protein is CASRKQFNQPQHF.

This clone was counted only a few times. This chain joins TRBV12-5 and TRBJ2-2, with TRBD2 matching 11 bases. CDR1 LGHNT and CDR2 FRNRAP come from the germline V gene. V dropped 1 base and J dropped 7; count of bases not matched to a gene: 8. The CDR3 runs 17 residues. The CDR3 here is CASGLGLAGGFIGELFF. The CDR3 DNA reads TGTGCTAGTGGTTTGGGATTAGCGGGAGGGTTCATCGGGGAGCTGTTTTTT.

This sequence joins TRBV10-3 and TRBJ2-5; 7 bases line up with TRBD2. The ends lost 4 bases at V and 0 bases at J; junction bases unmatched: 8. The CDR3 is 16 residues long. Per the germline V gene, CDR1 is ENHRY and CDR2 is SYGVKD. CDR3 sequence reads: CAISVGGEGNQETQYF. CDR3 nucleotide sequence: TGTGCCATCAGTGTCGGCGGGGAGGGGAACCAAGAGACCCAGTACTTC.

The chain is built from TRBV6-1 and TRBJ2-7; the D gene is possibly TRBD1 (5 bases). CDR1 and CDR2 (germline): MNHNS, SASEGT. Trimming pared 4 bases from V and 3 bases from J, leaving 10 bases between. The CDR3 contains 13 residues. The CDR3 bases are TGTGCCAGCAGTGGTGCAGGGCACTACGAGCAGTACTTC. This codes for CASSGAGHYEQYF.

The CDR3 nucleotides read TGTGCCAGCAGGGGGTCCGGAAACACCATATATTTT. Encoded protein: CASRGSGNTIYF. This chain connects TRBV28 to TRBJ1-3; D is unclear. The CDR3 has 12 amino acids. V was pared by 6 bases and J by 4 bases, with 7 bases between. Germline CDR1 is MDHEN and CDR2 is SYDVKM.

CDR3 DNA sequence: TGCGCCAGCAGCTTGGGTTTCGAGGCTTCACCCCTCCACTTT. Protein sequence: CASSLGFEASPLHF. The chain combines TRBV5-1 with TRBJ1-6, with no clear D. The CDR3 runs 14 residues. Trimming took 0 bases from V and 9 from J, leaving 10 bases between them. From germline, CDR1 is SGHRS and CDR2 YFSETQ. The variable domain in full, with the rest retrieved from reference TRBV5-1 and TRBJ1-6, is KAGVTQTPRYLIKTRGQQVTLSCSPISGHRSVSWYQQTPGQGLQFLFEYFSETQRNKGNFPGRFSGRQFSNSRSEMNVSTLELGDSALYLCASSLGFEASPLHFGNGTRLTVT.

This rearrangement joins TRBV19 to TRBJ1-5; 7 bases agree with TRBD1. Trimming took 5 bases from V and 2 from J; bases not matched to a gene: 6. This CDR3 is built from 15 residues. Looked up from germline, CDR1 is LNHDA and CDR2 is SQIVND (reference sequence). The CDR3 region is CASSEQGGGNQPQHF. The CDR3 DNA follows: TGTGCCAGTAGTGAGCAGGGGGGCGGCAATCAGCCCCAGCATTTT.